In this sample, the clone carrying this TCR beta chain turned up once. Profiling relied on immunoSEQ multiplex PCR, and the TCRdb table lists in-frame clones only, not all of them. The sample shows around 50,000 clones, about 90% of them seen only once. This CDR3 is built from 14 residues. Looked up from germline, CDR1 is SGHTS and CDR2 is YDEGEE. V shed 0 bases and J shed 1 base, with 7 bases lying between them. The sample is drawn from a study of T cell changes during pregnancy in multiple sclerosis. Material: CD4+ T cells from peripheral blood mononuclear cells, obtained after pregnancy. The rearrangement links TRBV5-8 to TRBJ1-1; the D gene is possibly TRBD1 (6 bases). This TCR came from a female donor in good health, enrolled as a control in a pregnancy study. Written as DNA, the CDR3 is TGTGCCAGCAGCTTGGAAGGGGGGAACACTGAAGCTTTCTTT. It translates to CASSLEGGNTEAFF.